This T cell receptor beta chain was found in a study of T cell repertoires in cytomegalovirus infection. Turning to the study itself: CMV infection plus the matching HLA type was flagged by public TCR beta signatures.

This clonotype was detected only a few times. Its antigen is unidentified. Overall study results and limits: Identification of carriers of CMV plus the relevant HLA was performed using cumulative public TCR beta family frequency. Within the response measured ex vivo, HLA-C-restricted CMV-specific TCR beta clonotypes were dominant.

V shed 6 bases and J shed 3 bases, with 23 bases lying between them. Looked up from germline, CDR1 is MDHEN and CDR2 is SYDVKM. CDR3 size: 17 residues. In TCRdb, the reads were re-called with MiXCR into one record per CDR3 protein. The data contain roughly 230,000 distinct CDR3 sequences, over 15% of them singletons. Sequenced input: CD8+ T cells from PBMCs. This clonotype was obtained from a human donor in good health (CMV status not recorded). Some clones in this sample may be carry-over from other donors' samples. The chain uses TRBV28 and TRBJ1-1, with D maybe TRBD1 (5 bases). The CDR3 DNA reads TGTGCCAGCAGCTCGCCCGGGGCCCTAACGGGGGACACTGAAGCTTTCTTT. Translation gives CASSSPGALTGDTEAFF.